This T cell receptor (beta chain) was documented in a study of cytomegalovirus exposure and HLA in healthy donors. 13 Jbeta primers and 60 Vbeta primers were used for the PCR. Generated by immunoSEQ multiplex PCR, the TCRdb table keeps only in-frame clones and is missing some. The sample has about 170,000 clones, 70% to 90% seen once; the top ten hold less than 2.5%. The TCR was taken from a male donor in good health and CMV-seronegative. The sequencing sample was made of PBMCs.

CDR3 amino acids: CASSVGHRGPGETQYF. In DNA, the CDR3 is TGTGCCAGCAGCGTAGGGCACAGGGGACCGGGAGAGACCCAGTACTTC. This rearrangement joins TRBV9 to TRBJ2-5; 7 bases line up with TRBD1. The junction had 9 bases not matched to a gene; V was cut back by 0 bases and J by 4 bases. The CDR3 runs 16 residues. The germline V gene has CDR1 SGDLS and CDR2 YYNGEE.